Each of the 29 T cell receptor beta chains below was sequenced from the same sample in a study of T cell responses to AZD1222 COVID-19 vaccine. Sequencing was performed with immunoSEQ multiplex PCR; in TCRdb, only in-frame clones are kept and a portion is missing. Of more than 75,000 clones detected, almost 90% appear once; the ten largest clones hold about 7%. The sequenced sample was peripheral blood, obtained 28 days after the second AZD1222 dose. The receptors come from an adult who received the AZD1222 COVID-19 vaccine.

The rearrangement uses TRBV6-2 or TRBV6-3 and TRBJ1-2, with D unclear. The CDR3 has 12 residues. Looked up from germline, CDR1 is MNHEY and CDR2 is SVGEGT. V was clipped by 3 bases and J by 5 bases, with 7 bases between them. CDR3 region: CASSYSRYGYTF. The CDR3 region has the DNA TGTGCCAGCAGTTATTCCCGGTATGGCTACACCTTC.

The rearrangement links TRBV28 to TRBJ1-6; no clear D gene. V lost 7 bases and J lost 2, with 12 bases in between. CDR3 length: 15 amino acids. The germline V gene has CDR1 MDHEN and CDR2 SYDVKM. The CDR3 DNA reads TGTGCCAGCAACTCATATGTTCCCTATAATTCACCCCTCCACTTT. Its protein is CASNSYVPYNSPLHF.

This clone has only a few counts. The V and J genes are TRBV6-5 and TRBJ2-2, with TRBD1 matching 9 bases. Unmatched junction bases numbered 11, after V lost 10 bases and J lost 5 bases. The CDR3 has 15 residues. Germline V lookup: CDR1 MNHEY, CDR2 SVGAGI. The CDR3 loop reads CATVTGGAGTGELFF. The CDR3 DNA reads TGTGCCACCGTAACAGGGGGCGCGGGAACCGGGGAGCTGTTTTTT.

The rearrangement links TRBV19 to TRBJ1-2, with TRBD1 matching 7 bases. Germline loops: CDR1 LNHDA, CDR2 SQIVND (reference sequence). There are 13 residues in the CDR3. The V gene end was trimmed by 10 bases and the J gene end by 4 bases; junction bases not matched to a gene: 9. The CDR3 reads CAIGPPGGYGYTF. As DNA, the CDR3 is TGTGCCATCGGACCCCCAGGGGGCTATGGCTACACCTTC.

The chain recombines TRBV19 with TRBJ1-3, with TRBD1 identical over 10 bases. Germline CDR1 reads LNHDA; CDR2 reads SQIVND (reference sequence). The CDR3 consists of 16 residues. With V trimmed by 1 base and J by 1 base, 1 base remained unmatched. The CDR3 DNA follows: TGTGCCAGTAGTATAGGGGGACAGGGGTCTGGAAACACCATATATTTT. It yields the protein CASSIGGQGSGNTIYF.

This clone has just a few counts. This rearrangement joins TRBV29-1 to TRBJ2-7; 14 positions match TRBD2. Germline V gene data show CDR1 as SQVTM and CDR2 as ANQGSEA. The CDR3 is 15 amino acids. V lost 7 bases, J lost 5 bases, and 10 bases stayed unmatched. The chain's CDR3 is CSGGLAGARRHEQYF. The CDR3 nucleotides are TGCAGCGGGGGACTAGCGGGAGCTCGGCGGCACGAGCAGTACTTC.

The V call is TRBV2, the J call TRBJ2-7, with unresolved D. This CDR3 is 12 amino acids long. V was clipped by 7 bases and J by 3 bases, with 10 bases between them. Per germline, CDR1 SNHLY and CDR2 FYNNEI. The CDR3: CASTEEVYEQYF. As DNA, the CDR3 is TGTGCCAGCACTGAGGAAGTCTACGAGCAGTACTTC. Supplemented by reference TRBV2 and TRBJ2-7, the full variable domain reads EPEVTQTPSHQVTQMGQEVILRCVPISNHLYFYWYRQILGQKVEFLVSFYNNEISEKSEIFDDQFSVERPDGSNFTLKIRSTKLEDSAMYFCASTEEVYEQYFGPGTRLTVT.

This clone was observed a few times. This chain uses TRBV14 with TRBJ2-7, with 11 nucleotides matching TRBD2. The CDR3 has 17 residues. Trimming cost V 4 bases and J 7 bases; bases outside gene matches: 15. The germline V gene encodes CDR1 SGHDN and CDR2 FVKESK. CDR3 nucleotide sequence: TGTGCCAGCAGCCTCGATGGGATTAGCGGGAGGGCCGGGGAGCAGTACTTC. Residues: CASSLDGISGRAGEQYF.

In nucleotides, the CDR3 is TGTGCCAGCAGCTTCGGACAGGGGAGCACCGGGGAGCTGTTTTTT. This sequence encodes CASSFGQGSTGELFF. The rearrangement joins TRBV5-8 to TRBJ2-2, with 9 bases that match TRBD1. The V gene's germline CDR1 is SGHTS and CDR2 YDEGEE. V was clipped by 2 bases and J by 4 bases; unmatched bases: 3. This CDR3 has 15 amino acids.

The chain links TRBV11-3 to TRBJ1-5, with a tentative D call TRBD1 (6 bases). Trimming took off 3 bases at V and 0 bases at J, with 18 bases between the two ends. The CDR3 runs to 18 residues. Germline-derived CDR1 and CDR2 are SGHNT and YENEEA. CDR3 in DNA: TGTGCCAGCAGCTTGTCTTTGGGGACACGGACTAGCAATCAGCCCCAGCATTTT. Protein sequence: CASSLSLGTRTSNQPQHF.

The table lists this clone with a count of one. The CDR3 region is CASSQGIGPGNYEQYF. The CDR3, as DNA: TGCGCCAGCAGCCAAGGTATCGGACCCGGGAACTACGAGCAGTACTTC. The chain employs TRBV4-1 and TRBJ2-7; TRBD2 might be the D (5 bases). The CDR3 consists of 16 residues. Germline V gene sequence: CDR1 MGHRA, CDR2 YSYEKL. Trimming stripped 1 base from V and 3 bases from J, with 16 bases between.

This chain joins TRBV4-1 and TRBJ2-1, with unresolved D. The CDR3 is 13 residues long. Germline-derived CDR1 and CDR2 are MGHRA and YSYEKL. V lost 4 bases and J lost 6, with 10 bases in between. The CDR3 reads CASSLTLGNEQFF. CDR3 coding DNA: TGCGCCAGCAGCCTCACTCTAGGCAATGAGCAGTTCTTC.

CDR3 sequence reads: CASSDDSGRAGAKNIQYF. The CDR3 region has the DNA TGTGCCAGCAGTGATGATAGCGGGAGGGCCGGGGCCAAAAACATTCAGTACTTC. This rearrangement joins TRBV2 to TRBJ2-4, with 11 bases lining up with TRBD2. The CDR3 loop spans 18 amino acids. Germline trimming cut 3 bases from V and 1 base from J; bases unmatched to any gene: 8. Germline V gene lookup returns CDR1 SNHLY and CDR2 FYNNEI.

This clone appeared once. The rearrangement uses TRBV28 and TRBJ1-2; D unresolved. Germline V CDR1 and CDR2: MDHEN, SYDVKM. Trimming took 6 bases from V and 6 from J, leaving 17 bases between them. This CDR3 has 14 amino acids. In nucleotides, the CDR3 is TGTGCCAGCAGAACAACCGGGAGCCTCGATGGCTACACCTTC. It specifies CASRTTGSLDGYTF.

V usage is TRBV20-1 and J usage is TRBJ2-4; D uncertain. With 3 bases removed from V and 2 bases from J, the gap between germline ends came to 11 bases. CDR3 length: 14 residues. CDR1 and CDR2 from the germline V gene are DFQATT and SNEGSKA (reference sequence). The DNA of the CDR3 is TGCAGTGCTAGTGAAGGCTTGCCCAAAAACATTCAGTACTTC. Protein: CSASEGLPKNIQYF.

With respect to this clone: It is unclear where the CDR3 begins or ends on the DNA, so no DNA is shown, and the CDR3 is as TCRdb lists it. This sequence joins TRBV13 and TRBJ2-2. Both ends counted, the CDR3 spans 19 residues. The germline gives CDR1 PRHDT, CDR2 FYEKMQ (reference sequence). CDR3: CASSFWIERGTFGNGELFF.

The chain employs TRBV29-1 and TRBJ1-1; tentative D call: TRBD1 (6 bases). Germline lookup yields CDR1 SQVTM and CDR2 ANQGSEA. V dropped 0 bases and J dropped 4 bases, with 12 bases sitting between them. There are 14 residues in the CDR3. CDR3 bases: TGCAGCGTTGAAGATCTGAAAGGGGGCACTGAAGCTTTCTTT. It codes for CSVEDLKGGTEAFF.

This clone was seen once. The J gene is TRBJ2-1, the V gene TRBV3-1 (or the pseudogene TRBV3-2), with 13 bases identical to TRBD2. J was trimmed by 7 bases and V by 3 bases; bases with no gene match: 6. The CDR3 runs to 16 residues. Germline V gene data show CDR1 as LGHDT and CDR2 as YNNKEL (reference sequence). The CDR3: CASSQQLAGGANEQFF. CDR3 nucleotide sequence: TGTGCCAGCAGCCAGCAACTAGCGGGAGGGGCGAATGAGCAGTTCTTC.

This chain uses TRBV28 with TRBJ2-7; D unresolved. Germline lookup yields CDR1 MDHEN and CDR2 SYDVKM. There are 12 residues in the CDR3. Trimming removed 3 bases from V and 3 bases from J, with 6 bases in between. This CDR3 reads CASSLPDYEQYF. Written as DNA, the CDR3 is TGTGCCAGCAGTTTGCCAGACTACGAGCAGTACTTC. Using reference TRBV28 and TRBJ2-7 for the parts outside the CDR3, the full variable domain is DVKVTQSSRYLVKRTGEKVFLECVQDMDHENMFWYRQDPGLGLRLIYFSYDVKMKEKGDIPEGYSVSREKKERFSLILESASTNQTSMYLCASSLPDYEQYFGPGTRLTVT.

The CDR3 protein is CASSLAVGYGYTF. CDR3 DNA: TGTGCCAGCAGCTTAGCGGTTGGGTATGGCTACACCTTC. This chain connects TRBV7-9 to TRBJ1-2; D not resolved. The germline gives CDR1 SEHNR, CDR2 FQNEAQ (reference sequence). This CDR3 region has 13 residues. V lost 0 bases, J lost 5 bases, and 7 bases lay in between.

The chain joins TRBV29-1 to TRBJ2-5, with D unclear. CDR1 is SQVTM and CDR2 is ANQGSEA in the germline V gene. The CDR3 is 14 residues long. V was cut by 5 bases and J by 5 bases, with 18 bases left in between. This chain's CDR3 is CSVFFVGAWETQYF. Written as DNA, the CDR3 is TGCAGCGTTTTCTTTGTGGGTGCCTGGGAGACCCAGTACTTC.

This chain connects TRBV6-4 to TRBJ1-5; D is unresolved. V dropped 6 bases and J dropped 0 bases, with 15 bases sitting between them. There are 16 residues in the CDR3. Germline V gives CDR1 MRHNA, CDR2 SNTAGT. The CDR3 protein is CASRENRGTSNQPQHF. The CDR3 DNA reads as TGTGCCAGCAGGGAAAACCGGGGAACTAGCAATCAGCCCCAGCATTTT.

This clone has just one count. The chain couples TRBV16 to TRBJ1-2, with D perhaps matching TRBD1 (5 bases). Trimming removed 8 bases from V and 8 bases from J, with 15 bases in between. Germline lookup yields CDR1 KGHSY and CDR2 FQNENV. The CDR3 sequence is 12 residues long. The DNA for the CDR3 is TGTGCCAGCCGACCCGAACGGGGCGGCTACACCTTC. As protein: CASRPERGGYTF.

The V and J genes are TRBV2 and TRBJ2-1; 7 nucleotides agree with TRBD1. V lost 6 bases and J lost 0; bases outside the gene matches: 5. Germline assignment: CDR1 SNHLY and CDR2 FYNNEI. The CDR3 has 15 amino acids. The CDR3 DNA is TGTGCCAGCAGCGCGACAGGGAGCTCCTACAATGAGCAGTTCTTC. Translating gives CASSATGSSYNEQFF.

This chain uses TRBV7-9 with TRBJ2-7, with TRBD1 matching over 9 bases. Trimming cost V 5 bases and J 5 bases; bases outside gene matches: 7. Germline V gives CDR1 SEHNR, CDR2 FQNEAQ (reference sequence). The CDR3 totals 14 residues. CDR3 sequence reads: CASSATDRGDEQYF. CDR3 in DNA: TGTGCCAGCAGCGCCACGGACAGGGGAGACGAGCAGTACTTC. Combining the CDR3 with reference TRBV7-9 and TRBJ2-7 gives the whole variable domain DTGVSQNPRHKITKRGQNVTFRCDPISEHNRLYWYRQTLGQGPEFLTYFQNEAQLEKSRLLSDRFSAERPKGSFSTLEIQRTEQGDSAMYLCASSATDRGDEQYFGPGTRLTVT.

V is TRBV7-9 and J is TRBJ2-1; maybe TRBD2 (6 bases). The length of the CDR3 is 18 residues. The ends were cut back, 3 bases at V and 4 bases at J, with 22 bases in the middle. Germline V gene sequence: CDR1 SEHNR, CDR2 FQNEAQ (reference sequence). As DNA, the CDR3 is TGTGCCAGCAGCTTTTGGGCCGGGGTGGGAGGAGAATACAATGAGCAGTTCTTC. Translating it yields CASSFWAGVGGEYNEQFF.

A single count supports this clone. The J gene is TRBJ1-1, the V gene TRBV5-6, with TRBD1 identical over 7 bases. The V and J ends lost 3 bases and 3 bases, in that order; junction bases with no gene match: 5. Germline V gives CDR1 SGHDT, CDR2 YYEEEE. The CDR3 is 14 residues long. CDR3 region: CASSSGQLHTEAFF. The CDR3 DNA sequence: TGTGCCAGCAGCTCGGGACAGTTGCACACTGAAGCTTTCTTT.

The table lists this clone with a count of one. V usage is TRBV27 and J usage is TRBJ2-7; 8 bases fit TRBD2. After removal of 2 bases from V and 5 bases from J, the junction contained 5 bases not matched to a gene. Per germline, CDR1 MNHEY and CDR2 SMNVEV (reference sequence). The CDR3 is 14 amino acids. As DNA, the CDR3 is TGTGCCAGCAGTTTACTAGGGACTAGAGACGAGCAGTACTTC. Protein product: CASSLLGTRDEQYF.

This clone has a single count. The chain employs TRBV5-4 and TRBJ2-5; D gene ambiguous. The germline V gene encodes CDR1 SGHNT and CDR2 YYREEE (reference sequence). The CDR3 length is 16 residues. Trimming removed 0 bases at V and 2 bases at J, with 14 bases between. CDR3 sequence reads: CASSLAWAGPQETQYF. Written as DNA, the CDR3 is TGTGCCAGCAGCTTGGCCTGGGCTGGACCTCAAGAGACCCAGTACTTC. Together with reference TRBV5-4 and TRBJ2-5, the CDR3 gives the full variable domain: ETGVTQSPTHLIKTRGQQVTLRCSSQSGHNTVSWYQQALGQGPQFIFQYYREEENGRGNFPPRFSGLQFPNYSSELNVNALELDDSALYLCASSLAWAGPQETQYFGPGTRLLVL.